These 27 T cell receptor beta chains share one sample of origin, sequenced in a study of post-analysis software for immune sequencing data. Study-wide findings and caveats: About 5 TRBV segments, including TRBV5-6, TRBV5-1 and TRBV20-1, were more frequent in patients than controls.

The authors incorporated unique molecular identifiers into the TCR beta cDNA libraries. From the PCR reads, TCRdb called clonotypes with MiXCR, one entry per CDR3 protein. The sample has around 770,000 distinct CDR3 sequences, just over 45% seen once. These receptors are not linked to any known antigen. Sample: blood. The receptors were sampled from a girl under 18 with multiple sclerosis.

This sequence joins TRBV20-1 and TRBJ2-1; D may match TRBD1 or TRBD2 (5 bases each). Germline CDR1 DFQATT, CDR2 SNEGSKA (reference sequence). Trimming cost V 6 bases and J 9 bases, with 9 bases left between them. The CDR3 loop spans 10 amino acids. The CDR3 coding sequence is TGCAGTGCCGGGACGGGTGAGCAGTTCTTC. It specifies CSAGTGEQFF.

This clonotype was observed a few times. The rearrangement joins TRBV12-3 or TRBV12-4 to TRBJ2-3; no definite D call. Trimming stripped 8 bases from V and 5 bases from J, with 14 bases between. The CDR3 covers 13 residues. CDR3 sequence (DNA): TGTGCCAGCCAAATACCCGGACGAGATACGCAGTATTTT. Encoded protein: CASQIPGRDTQYF.

The rearrangement links TRBV5-1 to TRBJ1-2; no firm D call. CDR3 length equals 16 residues. Germline V lookup: CDR1 SGHRS, CDR2 YFSETQ. Trimming shortened V by 0 bases and J by 6 bases, and 18 bases separated the two germline ends. CDR3 bases: TGCGCCAGCAGCTTGGTTCTATGGGGTCTTCCTAATGGCTACACCTTC. Its protein is CASSLVLWGLPNGYTF.

This clonotype occurred once. A much larger clone is a single base away; this may be a read error. The J gene is TRBJ2-4, the V gene TRBV20-1, with TRBD2 matching 7 bases. The J call may be faulty, since TRBJ2-5 better matches the DNA end. Germline V gene data show CDR1 as DFQATT and CDR2 as SNEGSKA (reference sequence). This CDR3 is 13 amino acids long. The CDR3 sequence is CSASGTTQETQYF. DNA of the CDR3: TGCAGTGCTAGCGGGACTACCCAAGAGACCCAGTACTTC.

This clonotype appeared a single time. This chain joins TRBV4-3 and TRBJ2-3; weak D call: TRBD2 (6 bases). V lost 0 bases and J lost 1, with 11 bases in between. The CDR3 extends over 16 amino acids. Germline V gene sequence: CDR1 LGHNA, CDR2 YSLEER. CDR3 DNA: TGCGCCAGCAGCCAAGACCGGGACTTGGGCACAGATACGCAGTATTTT. It codes for CASSQDRDLGTDTQYF.

The CDR3 DNA sequence: TGCGCCAGCAGCCAAGGTCCGGGACTTACCCAATACGAGCAGTACTTC. As protein: CASSQGPGLTQYEQYF. The V gene is TRBV4-1, the J gene TRBJ2-7; perhaps TRBD2 as D (6 bases). Germline values: CDR1 MGHRA, CDR2 YSYEKL. This CDR3 spans 16 amino acids. Deletions cut 1 base from V and 4 bases from J, with 17 bases between.

Only a few counts were recorded for this clonotype. The rearrangement uses TRBV29-1 and TRBJ2-7, with TRBD2 matching over 9 bases. CDR1 is SQVTM, CDR2 ANQGSEA, per germline. The CDR3 loop spans 15 amino acids. Losses at the gene ends were 3 bases for V and 2 bases for J; bases not matched to a gene: 8. CDR3 region: CSVDMGGRVPYEQYF. The CDR3 DNA reads TGCAGCGTTGATATGGGCGGGAGGGTCCCCTACGAGCAGTACTTC.

Written as DNA, the CDR3 is TGTGCCAGCAGCCTCTGGGCGCAGGGAATCTATGGCTACACCTTC. Translated: CASSLWAQGIYGYTF. V and J are TRBV5-8 and TRBJ1-2, with D perhaps matching TRBD1 (5 bases). CDR3 length: 15 amino acids. The V and J ends lost 4 bases and 4 bases respectively, with 17 bases between them. Germline V gene data show CDR1 as SGHTS and CDR2 as YDEGEE. Full variable domain (missing parts from reference TRBV5-8 and TRBJ1-2): EAGVTQSPTHLIKTRGQQATLRCSPISGHTSVYWYQQALGLGLQFLLWYDEGEERNRGNFPPRFSGRQFPNYSSELNVNALELEDSALYLCASSLWAQGIYGYTFGSGTRLTVV.

The chain carries TRBV10-3 and TRBJ2-5; D call uncertain. With the DNA end fitting TRBJ2-7 better, the J assignment may be wrong. Germline V lookup: CDR1 ENHRY, CDR2 SYGVKD. There are 12 residues in the CDR3. CDR3 protein: CAISTDRYEQYF. The CDR3 nucleotides are TGTGCCATCAGCACCGACCGTTACGAGCAGTACTTC.

This clonotype was counted only a few times. The V gene is TRBV12-3 or TRBV12-4, the J gene TRBJ2-1; TRBD2 matches at 7 bases. The CDR3 length is 17 residues. Trimming took 3 bases from V and 1 from J; bases not matched to a gene: 9. CDR3 in amino acids: CASSFGGRGRSYNEQFF. CDR3 coding DNA: TGTGCCAGCAGTTTCGGTGGGAGGGGAAGGTCCTACAATGAGCAGTTCTTC.

The CDR3 DNA is TGCAGTGCTAGATCTCCAGGGAGGGGGTCTGAAGCTTTCTTT. Its translation: CSARSPGRGSEAFF. This sequence joins TRBV20-1 and TRBJ1-1; tentative D call: TRBD1 (6 bases). Trimming removed 2 bases at V and 6 bases at J, with 16 bases between. CDR3 length: 14 amino acids. Germline CDR1 DFQATT, CDR2 SNEGSKA (reference sequence).

The genes are TRBV6-1 and TRBJ2-7, with 9 bases fitting TRBD2. This CDR3 contains 14 residues. Germline V gives CDR1 MNHNS, CDR2 SASEGT. The J segment lost 3 bases and the V segment lost 3 bases, leaving 3 bases of the junction unmatched. The CDR3 loop is CASSDRLADYEQYF. As DNA, the CDR3 is TGTGCCAGCAGTGACCGACTAGCGGACTACGAGCAGTACTTC.

The CDR3 DNA is TGTGCCAGCAGTTTATACCGGACAGCAAACACTGAAGCTTTCTTT. The encoded protein is CASSLYRTANTEAFF. The chain links TRBV28 to TRBJ1-1; maybe TRBD1 (6 bases). The CDR3 runs to 15 residues. Germline V gene lookup returns CDR1 MDHEN and CDR2 SYDVKM. V shed 1 base and J shed 2 bases, with 11 bases lying between them.

The genes are TRBV2 and TRBJ2-3; D is unresolved. Germline assignment: CDR1 SNHLY and CDR2 FYNNEI. V lost 6 bases and J lost 4, with 11 bases in between. The CDR3 is 13 amino acids. The CDR3 DNA is TGTGCCAGCAGCTCCGACCTGGCAGATACGCAGTATTTT. Translated, it gives CASSSDLADTQYF.

V and J are TRBV15 and TRBJ2-1; D remains unclear. Germline V CDR1 and CDR2: LNHNV, YYDKDF (reference sequence). CDR3 length: 12 residues. Trimming took 5 bases from V and 9 from J, leaving 11 bases between them. CDR3 residues: CATSGNSGEQFF. CDR3 DNA sequence: TGTGCCACCAGCGGCAATTCGGGTGAGCAGTTCTTC.

This chain links TRBV11-2 with TRBJ2-7; no firm D call. Trimming took 5 bases from V and 3 from J, leaving 17 bases between them. The CDR3 has 15 amino acids. The germline V gene has CDR1 SGHAT and CDR2 FQNNGV. The CDR3: CASSQIGSIGYEQYF. In DNA, the CDR3 is TGTGCCAGCAGCCAAATCGGGTCCATTGGCTACGAGCAGTACTTC.

The genes are TRBV7-9 and TRBJ1-1, with 7 positions matching TRBD1. CDR3 length: 13 residues. Germline CDR1 and CDR2: SEHNR and FQNEAQ (reference sequence). V shed 5 bases, J shed 3 bases, and the junction held 3 bases outside the gene matches. CDR3 in DNA: TGTGCCAGCAGCACAGGGACAGACACTGAAGCTTTCTTT. This encodes CASSTGTDTEAFF.

The chain recombines TRBV10-1 with TRBJ1-2; D uncertain. The V and J ends lost 0 bases and 4 bases respectively, with 6 bases between them. CDR3 length: 13 amino acids. The germline V gene has CDR1 WNHNN and CDR2 SYGVQD (reference sequence). The chain's CDR3 is CASSESGSYGYTF. CDR3 DNA: TGCGCCAGCAGTGAGTCGGGGTCCTATGGCTACACCTTC.

V gene TRBV12-3 or TRBV12-4 combines with J gene TRBJ1-5; no clear D. Deletions cut 5 bases from V and 5 bases from J, with 4 bases between. The CDR3 length is 11 residues. The CDR3 bases are TGTGCCAGCAGTATAGATCAGCCCCAGCATTTT. Its protein is CASSIDQPQHF.

The chain links TRBV28 to TRBJ2-1; D perhaps matches TRBD2 (6 bases). This CDR3 is 18 amino acids long. CDR1 and CDR2 from the germline V gene are MDHEN and SYDVKM. With 8 bases removed from V and 6 bases from J, the gap between germline ends came to 29 bases. CDR3 protein: CASAPTQAWRELSNEQFF. Here the CDR3 DNA reads TGTGCCAGCGCACCCACACAGGCCTGGAGGGAGTTAAGCAATGAGCAGTTCTTC.

This clonotype was found a few times. The chain uses TRBV27 and TRBJ2-7, with D perhaps TRBD2 (6 bases). Germline V gives CDR1 MNHEY, CDR2 SMNVEV (reference sequence). Trimming removed 6 bases from V and 0 bases from J, with 15 bases in between. This CDR3 has 15 residues. The CDR3 region has the DNA TGTGCCAGCAGAAACCGTGGGGGGTCCTCCTACGAGCAGTACTTC. Its protein is CASRNRGGSSYEQYF.

This chain connects TRBV20-1 to TRBJ1-1, with a tentative D call TRBD1 (5 bases). The germline V gene has CDR1 DFQATT and CDR2 SNEGSKA (reference sequence). V was cut by 7 bases and J by 4 bases, with 7 bases left in between. This CDR3 is 10 amino acids long. Written as DNA, the CDR3 is TGCAGTGACGGGGGCACTGAAGCTTTCTTT. It is translated as CSDGGTEAFF.

The rearrangement links TRBV3-1 to TRBJ1-1; D is uncertain. V lost 3 bases and J 4 bases, leaving 12 bases between the germline ends. This CDR3 spans 14 amino acids. CDR1 is LGHDT and CDR2 is YNNKEL in the germline V gene (reference sequence). The CDR3 coding sequence is TGTGCCAGCAGCCAGGTTGACGCAACCACTGAAGCTTTCTTT. Protein sequence: CASSQVDATTEAFF. The full variable domain, with the rest looked up from reference TRBV3-1 and TRBJ1-1, is DTAVSQTPKYLVTQMGNDKSIKCEQNLGHDTMYWYKQDSKKFLKIMFSYNNKELIINETVPNRFSPKSPDKAHLNLHINSLELGDSAVYFCASSQVDATTEAFFGQGTRLTVV.

About this clonotype: An end of the junction differs from the germline gene, which may be a read error. The V gene is TRBV3-1, the J gene TRBJ2-3; 12 bases are a match to TRBD2. CDR1 is LGHDT and CDR2 is YNNKEL in the germline V gene (reference sequence). The CDR3 runs 17 residues. CDR3 bases: TGTGCCAGCAGCCGGACTAGCGGGACTGGAGGCGCAGATGCGCAGTATTTT. This sequence encodes CASSRTSGTGGADAQYF.

This clonotype was detected only a few times. The chain uses TRBV9 and TRBJ2-1; TRBD2 might be the D (6 bases). The CDR3 covers 14 residues. V was clipped by 4 bases and J by 10 bases, with 18 bases between them. From germline, CDR1 is SGDLS and CDR2 YYNGEE. The CDR3: CASSPVGGVGEQFF. The CDR3 nucleotides are TGTGCCAGCAGCCCCGTCGGGGGAGTAGGAGAGCAGTTCTTC.

The V call is TRBV5-1, the J call TRBJ1-1; 9 bases fit TRBD1. The CDR3 runs to 16 residues. Unmatched junction bases numbered 10, after V lost 4 bases and J lost 3 bases. Germline CDR1 reads SGHRS; CDR2 reads YFSETQ. The CDR3 region has the DNA TGCGCCAGCAGCGCCGGGGACAGGGCAGGGGACACTGAAGCTTTCTTT. Translating it yields CASSAGDRAGDTEAFF.

V usage is TRBV7-2 and J usage is TRBJ2-1; either TRBD1 or TRBD2 may fit D (6 bases each). Trimming left V 2 bases short and J 12 bases short, with 14 bases between. The length of the CDR3 is 13 residues. CDR1 and CDR2 from the germline V gene are SGHTA and FQGNSA. CDR3 in amino acids: CASSLRGEPGQFF. CDR3 nucleotides: TGTGCCAGCAGCTTAAGGGGGGAGCCAGGGCAGTTCTTC. Complete variable domain (other parts from reference TRBV7-2 and TRBJ2-1): GAGVSQSPSNKVTEKGKDVELRCDPISGHTALYWYRQSLGQGLEFLIYFQGNSAPDKSGLPSDRFSAERTGGSVSTLTIQRTQQEDSAVYLCASSLRGEPGQFFGPGTRLTVL.